Included here is one T cell receptor (beta chain) sequence, with context. As yet, its antigen is unknown. Produced via immunoSEQ multiplex PCR; TCRdb's table is partial and in-frame only. The repertoire consists of about 85,000 clones, with about 90% occurring once and the leading ten covering around 10%. This sample was included in a study of T cell responses to AZD1222 COVID-19 vaccine. CDR1 is LNHDA, CDR2 SQIVND, per germline (reference sequence). Trimming cost V 2 bases and J 1 base; bases outside gene matches: 4. The CDR3 sequence is 17 residues long. Notes on the study in general: The study sampled repertoires only after the peak T cell response. Most donors were white British and more were female, and clonal diversity was possibly underestimated. Among AZD1222 vaccinees, only six were seropositive at baseline.

The source was peripheral blood, collected on day 0 of MenACWY control vaccination. The chain employs TRBV19 and TRBJ2-3; 12 nucleotides match TRBD2. The source of this sequence is an adult in good health. This CDR3 reads CASSIPWTSGGTDTQYF. The CDR3 DNA follows: TGTGCCAGTAGTATACCCTGGACTAGCGGGGGCACAGATACGCAGTATTTT.